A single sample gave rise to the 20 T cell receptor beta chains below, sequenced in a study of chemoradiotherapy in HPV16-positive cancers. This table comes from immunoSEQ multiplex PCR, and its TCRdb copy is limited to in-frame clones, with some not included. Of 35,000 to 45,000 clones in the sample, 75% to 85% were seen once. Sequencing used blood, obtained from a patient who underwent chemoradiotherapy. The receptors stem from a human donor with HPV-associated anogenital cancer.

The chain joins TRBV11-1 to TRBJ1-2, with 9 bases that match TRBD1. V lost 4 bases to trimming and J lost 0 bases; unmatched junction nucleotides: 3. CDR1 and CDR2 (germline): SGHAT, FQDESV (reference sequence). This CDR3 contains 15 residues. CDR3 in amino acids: CASSSGQGANYGYTF. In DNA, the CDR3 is TGTGCCAGCAGCTCGGGACAGGGAGCTAACTATGGCTACACCTTC.

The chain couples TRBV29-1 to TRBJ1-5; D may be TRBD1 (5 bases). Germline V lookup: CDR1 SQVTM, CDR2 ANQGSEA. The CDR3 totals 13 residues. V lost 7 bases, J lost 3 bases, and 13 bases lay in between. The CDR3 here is CSGGPLHNQPQHF. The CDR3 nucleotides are TGCAGCGGGGGACCGCTCCACAATCAGCCCCAGCATTTT.

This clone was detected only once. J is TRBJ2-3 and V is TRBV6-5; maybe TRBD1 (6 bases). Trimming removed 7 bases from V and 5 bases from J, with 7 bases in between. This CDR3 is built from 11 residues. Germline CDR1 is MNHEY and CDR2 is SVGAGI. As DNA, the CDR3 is TGTGCCAGCACCAGGGGAGATACGCAGTATTTT. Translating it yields CASTRGDTQYF.

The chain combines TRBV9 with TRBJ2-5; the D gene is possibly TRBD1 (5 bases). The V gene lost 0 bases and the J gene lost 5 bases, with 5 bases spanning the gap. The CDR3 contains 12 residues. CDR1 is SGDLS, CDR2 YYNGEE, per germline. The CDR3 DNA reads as TGTGCCAGCAGCGTAGCAGGGGAGACCCAGTACTTC. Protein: CASSVAGETQYF.

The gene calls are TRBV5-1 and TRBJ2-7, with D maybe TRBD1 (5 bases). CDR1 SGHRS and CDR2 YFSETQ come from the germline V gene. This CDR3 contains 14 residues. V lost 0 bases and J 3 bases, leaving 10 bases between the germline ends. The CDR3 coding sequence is TGCGCCAGCAGCTTGGGGCAGGGCTTCTACGAGCAGTACTTC. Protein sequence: CASSLGQGFYEQYF.

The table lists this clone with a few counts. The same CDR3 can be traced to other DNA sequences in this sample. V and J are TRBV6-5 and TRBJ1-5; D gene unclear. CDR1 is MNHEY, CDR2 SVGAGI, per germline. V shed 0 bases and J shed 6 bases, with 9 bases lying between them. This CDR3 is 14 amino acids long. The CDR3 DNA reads TGTGCCAGCAGTTACTCGAGAGGGATTCAGCCCCAGCATTTT. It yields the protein CASSYSRGIQPQHF.

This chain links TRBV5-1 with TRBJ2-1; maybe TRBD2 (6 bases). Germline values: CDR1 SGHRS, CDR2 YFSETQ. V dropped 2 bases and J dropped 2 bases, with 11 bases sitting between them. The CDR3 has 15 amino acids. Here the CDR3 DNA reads TGCGCCAGCAGCTTTTCCCCGGGGGCCTACAATGAGCAGTTCTTC. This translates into CASSFSPGAYNEQFF.

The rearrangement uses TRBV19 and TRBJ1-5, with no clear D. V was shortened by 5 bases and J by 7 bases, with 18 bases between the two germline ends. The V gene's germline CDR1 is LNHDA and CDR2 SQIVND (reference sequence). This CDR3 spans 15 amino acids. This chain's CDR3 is CASSPTTMGRQPQHF. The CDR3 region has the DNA TGTGCCAGTAGTCCAACGACGATGGGGAGGCAGCCCCAGCATTTT.

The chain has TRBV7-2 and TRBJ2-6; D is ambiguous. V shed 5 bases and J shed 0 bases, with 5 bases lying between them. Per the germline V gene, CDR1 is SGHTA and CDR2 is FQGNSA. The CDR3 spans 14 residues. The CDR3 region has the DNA TGTGCCAGCAGCCAACACTCTGGGGCCAACGTCCTGACTTTC. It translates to CASSQHSGANVLTF.

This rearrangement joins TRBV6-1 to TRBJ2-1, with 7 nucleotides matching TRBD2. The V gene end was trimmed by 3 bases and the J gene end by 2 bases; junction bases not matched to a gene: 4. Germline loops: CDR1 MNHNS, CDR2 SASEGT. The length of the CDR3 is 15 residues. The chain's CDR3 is CASSERSGAYNEQFF. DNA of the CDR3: TGTGCCAGCAGTGAGCGGAGCGGGGCCTACAATGAGCAGTTCTTC.

As DNA, the CDR3 is TGTGCCAGCAGCTCCGGGTTTAGGGACTTGGACAATGAGCAGTTCTTC. Amino acids: CASSSGFRDLDNEQFF. V gene TRBV7-9 combines with J gene TRBJ2-1, with D possibly TRBD2 on 6 matching bases. The CDR3 consists of 16 residues. The V gene's germline CDR1 is SEHNR and CDR2 FQNEAQ (reference sequence). V was cut by 4 bases and J by 5 bases, with 18 bases left in between.

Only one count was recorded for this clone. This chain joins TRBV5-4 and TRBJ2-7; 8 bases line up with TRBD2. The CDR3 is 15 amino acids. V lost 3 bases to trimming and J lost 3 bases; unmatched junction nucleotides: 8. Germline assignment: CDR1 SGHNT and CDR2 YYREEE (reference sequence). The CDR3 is CASSWGVSGVYEQYF. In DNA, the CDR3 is TGTGCCAGCAGCTGGGGAGTTAGCGGGGTCTACGAGCAGTACTTC. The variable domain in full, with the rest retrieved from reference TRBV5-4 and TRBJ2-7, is ETGVTQSPTHLIKTRGQQVTLRCSSQSGHNTVSWYQQALGQGPQFIFQYYREEENGRGNFPPRFSGLQFPNYSSELNVNALELDDSALYLCASSWGVSGVYEQYFGPGTRLTVT.

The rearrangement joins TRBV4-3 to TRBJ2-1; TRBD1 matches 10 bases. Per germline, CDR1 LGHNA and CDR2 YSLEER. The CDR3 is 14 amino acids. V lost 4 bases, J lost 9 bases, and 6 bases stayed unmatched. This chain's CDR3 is CASSPGTGASEQFF. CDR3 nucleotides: TGCGCCAGCAGCCCCGGGACAGGGGCGTCTGAGCAGTTCTTC.

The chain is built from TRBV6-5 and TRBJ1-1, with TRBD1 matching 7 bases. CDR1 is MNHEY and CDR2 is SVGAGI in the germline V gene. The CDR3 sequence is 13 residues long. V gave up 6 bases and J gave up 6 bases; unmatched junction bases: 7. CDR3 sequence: CASSYYTGAEAFF. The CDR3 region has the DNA TGTGCCAGCAGCTATTATACAGGGGCTGAAGCTTTCTTT.

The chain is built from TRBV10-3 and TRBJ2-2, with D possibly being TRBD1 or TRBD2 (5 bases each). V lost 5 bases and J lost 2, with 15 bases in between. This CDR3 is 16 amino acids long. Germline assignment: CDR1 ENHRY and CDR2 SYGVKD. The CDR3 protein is CAISSSGTTNTGELFF. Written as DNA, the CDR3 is TGTGCCATCAGTTCTTCCGGGACCACCAACACCGGGGAGCTGTTTTTT.

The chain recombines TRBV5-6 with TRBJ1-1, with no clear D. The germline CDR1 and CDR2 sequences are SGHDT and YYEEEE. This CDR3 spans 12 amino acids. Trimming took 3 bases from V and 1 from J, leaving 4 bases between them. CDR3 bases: TGTGCCAGCAGCTCGGGGAACACTGAAGCTTTCTTT. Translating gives CASSSGNTEAFF.

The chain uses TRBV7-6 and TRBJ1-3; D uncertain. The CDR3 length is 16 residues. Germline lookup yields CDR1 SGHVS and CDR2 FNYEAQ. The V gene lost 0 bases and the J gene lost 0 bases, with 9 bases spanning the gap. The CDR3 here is CASSLAVGGSGNTIYF. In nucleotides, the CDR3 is TGTGCCAGCAGCTTAGCGGTCGGCGGCTCTGGAAACACCATATATTTT.

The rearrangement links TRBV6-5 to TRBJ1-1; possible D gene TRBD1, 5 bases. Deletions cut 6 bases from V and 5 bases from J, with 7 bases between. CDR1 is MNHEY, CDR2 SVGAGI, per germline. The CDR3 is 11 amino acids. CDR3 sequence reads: CASSRGTEAFF. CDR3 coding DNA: TGTGCCAGCAGCCGGGGGACTGAAGCTTTCTTT.

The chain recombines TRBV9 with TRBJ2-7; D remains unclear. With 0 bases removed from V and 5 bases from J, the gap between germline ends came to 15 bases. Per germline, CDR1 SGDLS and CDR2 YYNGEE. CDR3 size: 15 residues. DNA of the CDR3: TGTGCCAGCAGCGTAGCGTGGGGATGGTCCAACGAGCAGTACTTC. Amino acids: CASSVAWGWSNEQYF.

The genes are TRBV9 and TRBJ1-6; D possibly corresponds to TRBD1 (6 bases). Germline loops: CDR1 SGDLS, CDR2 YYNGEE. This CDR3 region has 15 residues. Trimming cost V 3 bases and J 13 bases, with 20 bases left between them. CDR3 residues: CASSASTYQGFPLHF. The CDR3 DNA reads TGTGCCAGCAGCGCCTCAACCTATCAGGGGTTCCCCCTCCACTTT.